This passage covers 14 T cell receptor beta chains from one sample sequenced in a study of blood T cell repertoires in COVID-19. TCRdb's table, derived via immunoSEQ multiplex PCR, lists solely in-frame clones and lacks some. The sample lists roughly 300,000 clones; about 90% were seen once. Specimen: peripheral blood. The source is a woman between 25 and 40 years old with COVID-19, enrolled during active disease.

The V and J genes are TRBV19 and TRBJ1-2; 10 positions match TRBD1. CDR3 length: 14 residues. CDR1 is LNHDA, CDR2 SQIVND, per germline (reference sequence). With 6 bases clipped from V and 4 bases from J, the junction kept 5 bases outside the gene matches. The CDR3 sequence is CASRWDRGTYGYTF. For the CDR3, the DNA is TGTGCCAGTAGATGGGACAGGGGAACCTATGGCTACACCTTC.

The chain couples TRBV6-5 to TRBJ2-2; 13 bases fit TRBD2. V was clipped by 0 bases and J by 5 bases; unmatched bases: 0. Germline V gene sequence: CDR1 MNHEY, CDR2 SVGAGI. This CDR3 region has 16 residues. The CDR3 DNA follows: TGTGCCAGCAGTTACTCGACTAGCGGGGGGACCGGGGAGCTGTTTTTT. Its protein product is CASSYSTSGGTGELFF.

Only a few counts were recorded for this clone. The rearrangement uses TRBV6-1 and TRBJ1-5, with 9 bases lining up with TRBD1. The V and J ends lost 0 bases and 4 bases, in that order; junction bases with no gene match: 4. Germline CDR1 is MNHNS and CDR2 is SASEGT. This CDR3 has 16 amino acids. The chain's CDR3 is CASSEADGTGNQPQHF. The CDR3, as DNA: TGTGCCAGCAGTGAAGCAGACGGGACAGGGAATCAGCCCCAGCATTTT.

The gene calls are TRBV5-1 and TRBJ1-1, with D unclear. Germline CDR1 SGHRS, CDR2 YFSETQ. The CDR3 consists of 14 residues. V lost 4 bases and J lost 3, with 13 bases in between. In DNA, the CDR3 is TGCGCCAGCAGCAGAGAGTTGGTATACACTGAAGCTTTCTTT. Translation gives CASSRELVYTEAFF.

The genes are TRBV6-5 and TRBJ1-3, with a weak D call TRBD1 (6 bases). The CDR3 is 15 amino acids. CDR1 is MNHEY, CDR2 SVGAGI, per germline. V lost 7 bases and J lost 1, with 14 bases in between. CDR3 nucleotide sequence: TGTGCCAGCATGTCAAGGGGGTTATCTGGAAACACCATATATTTT. The encoded protein is CASMSRGLSGNTIYF.

The chain recombines TRBV6-5 with TRBJ2-5; D is perhaps TRBD1 (6 bases). The V gene lost 5 bases and the J gene lost 7 bases, with 17 bases spanning the gap. The V gene's germline CDR1 is MNHEY and CDR2 SVGAGI. This CDR3 spans 14 amino acids. The CDR3 DNA reads as TGTGCCAGCAGTCCCCCAGCAGGGGAAGGGACCCAGTACTTC. Translated, it gives CASSPPAGEGTQYF.

The V call is TRBV24-1, the J call TRBJ2-1; maybe TRBD2 (6 bases). The V gene lost 7 bases and the J gene lost 0 bases, with 18 bases spanning the gap. Germline CDR1 is KGHDR and CDR2 is SFDVKD. The CDR3 runs to 17 residues. Written as DNA, the CDR3 is TGTGCCACCAGCCAAGGTCGGGGGAAAAGCTCCTACAATGAGCAGTTCTTC. Its translation is CATSQGRGKSSYNEQFF.

As DNA, the CDR3 is TGTGCCAGCAGTTCTAGCGGGTATAGCACAGATACGCAGTATTTT. This encodes CASSSSGYSTDTQYF. The chain uses TRBV27 and TRBJ2-3; TRBD2 agrees at 8 bases. V lost 4 bases to trimming and J lost 0 bases; unmatched junction nucleotides: 3. The CDR3 consists of 15 residues. Per the germline V gene, CDR1 is MNHEY and CDR2 is SMNVEV (reference sequence).

J is TRBJ2-3 and V is TRBV6-4; 8 bases line up with TRBD2. In germline, CDR1 is MRHNA, CDR2 SNTAGT. The CDR3 is 13 amino acids. The trim removed 6 bases at V and 2 bases at J, leaving 1 base unmatched. The CDR3, as DNA: TGTGCCAGCAGAGCGGGGGCCACAGATACGCAGTATTTT. This encodes CASRAGATDTQYF.

Note on this clone: A much larger clone lies a single base off, so this may be a read error. V and J are TRBV6-5 and TRBJ1-1; TRBD1 matches at 8 bases. There are 13 residues in the CDR3. V lost 6 bases, J lost 5 bases, and 5 bases stayed unmatched. Germline CDR1 reads MNHEY; CDR2 reads SVGAGI. The CDR3 nucleotides are TGTGCCAGCAGCCAAACAGGGGGGACTGAAGCTTTCTTT. Protein sequence: CASSQTGGTEAFF.

The rearrangement links TRBV11-3 to TRBJ2-3; TRBD2 matches at 9 bases. Per germline, CDR1 SGHNT and CDR2 YENEEA. V was clipped by 1 base and J by 1 base; unmatched bases: 0. The CDR3 spans 15 residues. CDR3 nucleotides: TGTGCCAGCAGCTTAGGCGGGGGGGGCACAGATACGCAGTATTTT. It codes for CASSLGGGGTDTQYF.

The chain joins TRBV27 to TRBJ1-2; 11 bases line up with TRBD1. The V segment lost 6 bases and the J segment 1 base; nucleotides outside the gene matches: 4. This CDR3 has 15 amino acids. Germline V CDR1 and CDR2: MNHEY, SMNVEV (reference sequence). The CDR3 protein is CASRRTGGINYGYTF. The CDR3 nucleotides read TGTGCCAGCAGACGGACAGGGGGCATTAACTATGGCTACACCTTC.

The chain has TRBV25-1 and TRBJ2-1; TRBD1 matches at 8 bases. Germline V CDR1 and CDR2: MGHDK, SYGVNS. Trimming took 3 bases from V and 1 from J; bases not matched to a gene: 5. The CDR3 runs to 16 residues. The CDR3 sequence: CASSDARGPSYNEQFF. Written as DNA, the CDR3 is TGTGCCAGCAGTGACGCCAGGGGGCCATCCTACAATGAGCAGTTCTTC.

The chain links TRBV15 to TRBJ2-3; D is uncertain. The ends were cut back, 3 bases at V and 10 bases at J, with 11 bases in the middle. CDR3 length equals 12 residues. Germline V lookup: CDR1 LNHNV, CDR2 YYDKDF (reference sequence). This CDR3 reads CATSSEFRAQYF. In DNA form, the CDR3 reads TGTGCCACCAGCAGCGAGTTTCGGGCGCAGTATTTT. Using reference TRBV15 and TRBJ2-3 for the parts outside the CDR3, the full variable domain is DAMVIQNPRYQVTQFGKPVTLSCSQTLNHNVMYWYQQKSSQAPKLLFHYYDKDFNNEADTPDNFQSRRPNTSFCFLDIRSPGLGDTAMYLCATSSEFRAQYFGPGTRLTVL.